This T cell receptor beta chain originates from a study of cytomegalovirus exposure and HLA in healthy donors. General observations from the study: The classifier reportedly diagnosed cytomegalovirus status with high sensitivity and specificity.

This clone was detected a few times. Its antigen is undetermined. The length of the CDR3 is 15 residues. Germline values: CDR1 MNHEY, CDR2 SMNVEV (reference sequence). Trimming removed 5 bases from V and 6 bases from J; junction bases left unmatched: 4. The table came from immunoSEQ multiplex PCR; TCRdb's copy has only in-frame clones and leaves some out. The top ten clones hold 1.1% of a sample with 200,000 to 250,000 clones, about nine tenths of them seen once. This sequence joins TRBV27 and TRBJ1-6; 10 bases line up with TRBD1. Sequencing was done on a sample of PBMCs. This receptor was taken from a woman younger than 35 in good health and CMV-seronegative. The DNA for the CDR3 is TGTGCCAGCAGTCCCCGGACAGGGGGTAATTCACCCCTCCACTTT. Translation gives CASSPRTGGNSPLHF.